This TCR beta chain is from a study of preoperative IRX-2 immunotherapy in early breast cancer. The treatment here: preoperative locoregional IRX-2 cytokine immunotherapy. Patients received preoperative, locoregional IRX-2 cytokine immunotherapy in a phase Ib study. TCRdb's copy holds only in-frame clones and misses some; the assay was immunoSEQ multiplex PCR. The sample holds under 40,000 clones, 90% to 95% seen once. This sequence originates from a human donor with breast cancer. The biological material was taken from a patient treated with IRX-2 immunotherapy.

This CDR3 reads CASSQSSRSTDTQYF. The DNA of the CDR3 is TGTGCCAGCAGCCAATCGAGTCGTAGCACAGATACGCAGTATTTT. The chain recombines TRBV16 with TRBJ2-3; D is undetermined. The CDR3 contains 15 residues. The germline CDR1 and CDR2 sequences are KGHSY and FQNENV. V was trimmed by 0 bases and J by 0 bases, leaving 7 bases between them.